This T cell receptor (beta chain) originates from a study of T-cell memory formation after mild COVID-19. Whole-study results and caveats: The second-wave clones peaking on day 37 were not confirmed as SARS-CoV-2-specific. Contracting clones from day 15 to 85 had balanced CD4/CD8; later expanders favoured CD4+. A subset of responding clones appeared in pre-infection memory, suggesting cross-reactive memory joined.

The CDR3 extends over 15 amino acids. CDR1 and CDR2 from the germline V gene are SGHRS and YFSETQ. After removal of 1 base from V and 4 bases from J, the junction contained 0 bases not matched to a gene. Each CDR3 protein is one row after TCRdb ran MiXCR on the 5' RACE reads. The table includes roughly 130,000 distinct CDR3 sequences, 17% detected once. Many counts were recorded for this clonotype. The antigen is undetermined. This TCR was recovered from a man between 18 and 35 years old who had mild COVID-19 (a few samples of this study predate the infection). Cell type and time point are not known. V usage is TRBV5-1 and J usage is TRBJ2-3, with 13 bases lining up with TRBD2. Material for sequencing was PBMCs or a T cell subset sorted from them (not recorded which). The CDR3 DNA follows: TGCGCCAGCAGCTTGACTAGCGGGGGGGCAGATACGCAGTATTTT. Protein: CASSLTSGGADTQYF.